A single sample is the source of the 5 T cell receptor beta chains below, sequenced in a study of shared clonotypes between healthy human individuals. TCRdb's copy holds only in-frame clones and misses some; the assay was immunoSEQ multiplex PCR. In the table there are 2 million to 2.5 million clones, just over 90% of which are singletons. Sequenced sample: naive CD4+ T cells from PBMCs. As to subset: CD45RA+ positively selected. These receptors all come from a man younger than 35 in good health. Some clones in this sample may be carry-over from other donors' samples.

A few counts support this clone. The chain couples TRBV29-1 to TRBJ1-2; no clear D. V lost 2 bases and J 3 bases, leaving 1 base between the germline ends. Germline-derived CDR1 and CDR2 are SQVTM and ANQGSEA. This CDR3 is 10 amino acids long. The CDR3 sequence: CSVEYYGYTF. The CDR3 region has the DNA TGCAGCGTTGAATACTATGGCTACACCTTC.

The genes are TRBV7-9 and TRBJ2-1; D may be TRBD1 or TRBD2 (5 bases each). Trimming removed 6 bases at V and 0 bases at J, with 15 bases between. The germline CDR1 and CDR2 sequences are SEHNR and FQNEAQ (reference sequence). This CDR3 spans 16 amino acids. The CDR3 bases are TGTGCCAGCAGTACGGGACGGGCAGTCTCCTACAATGAGCAGTTCTTC. Encoded protein: CASSTGRAVSYNEQFF.

This CDR3 is CASSTQEGGSSYEQYF. The CDR3 DNA reads as TGCGCCAGCAGCACTCAAGAGGGGGGTAGCTCCTACGAGCAGTACTTC. This chain joins TRBV4-1 and TRBJ2-7, with D perhaps TRBD1 or TRBD2 (6 bases each). The CDR3 sequence is 16 residues long. Trimming shortened V by 5 bases and J by 0 bases, and 17 bases separated the two germline ends. CDR1 and CDR2 (germline): MGHRA, YSYEKL.

The CDR3 coding sequence is TGTGCCAGCAGCCAAGAGGGGGACAGGGGGCGCGGTCAGCCCCAGCATTTT. It yields the protein CASSQEGDRGRGQPQHF. The rearrangement links TRBV14 to TRBJ1-5, with 12 bases that match TRBD1. Germline CDR1 reads SGHDN; CDR2 reads FVKESK. Trimming removed 0 bases from V and 6 bases from J; junction bases left unmatched: 6. This CDR3 comprises 17 residues.

This clone came up once. The chain has TRBV7-6 and TRBJ2-3, with TRBD2 as a possible D gene (5 bases). CDR3 length: 14 residues. V was clipped by 0 bases and J by 4 bases, with 8 bases between them. Germline V gene data show CDR1 as SGHVS and CDR2 as FNYEAQ. CDR3 residues: CASSLAGVADTQYF. The CDR3 DNA reads as TGTGCCAGCAGCTTAGCGGGAGTGGCAGATACGCAGTATTTT. The full variable domain, in which reference TRBV7-6 and TRBJ2-3 provide the parts outside the CDR3, is GAGVSQSPRYKVTKRGQDVALRCDPISGHVSLYWYRQALGQGPEFLTYFNYEAQQDKSGLPNDRFSAERPEGSISTLTIQRTEQRDSAMYRCASSLAGVADTQYFGPGTRLTVL.